This entry lists 22 T cell receptor beta chains sequenced from one sample in a study of shared clonotypes between healthy human individuals. The data were produced by immunoSEQ multiplex PCR, yet TCRdb's version contains in-frame clones alone and is incomplete. The table shows approximately 340,000 clones, with about 74% occurring only once. The sequencing sample was made of memory CD4+ T cells sorted from blood. Subset denoted: CD45RA-negative fraction. All receptors come from a man aged 25-40 years in good health.

The V and J genes are TRBV7-2 and TRBJ2-7; a possible D gene is TRBD2 (5 bases). Germline CDR1 is SGHTA and CDR2 is FQGNSA. Trimming cost V 4 bases and J 7 bases, with 14 bases left between them. The CDR3 is made up of 13 amino acids. CDR3 nucleotide sequence: TGTGCCAGCAGCTGGACTCCGCTTGGGGAGCAGTACTTC. This gives the protein CASSWTPLGEQYF.

In DNA, the CDR3 is TGTGCCAGCAGCCTCAAAAAAAGCGGGAGGGCCGTGGAGACCCAGTACTTC. Translation gives CASSLKKSGRAVETQYF. The chain is built from TRBV11-1 and TRBJ2-5; the match to TRBD2 covers 10 bases. J was trimmed by 5 bases and V by 5 bases; bases with no gene match: 14. This CDR3 comprises 17 residues. CDR1 is SGHAT and CDR2 is FQDESV in the germline V gene (reference sequence).

This chain links TRBV6-1 with TRBJ1-1, with D maybe TRBD1 (5 bases). Germline V gives CDR1 MNHNS, CDR2 SASEGT. This CDR3 region has 12 residues. The V and J ends lost 6 bases and 11 bases respectively, with 16 bases between them. The DNA for the CDR3 is TGTGCCAGCAGCCTCGCGGGACCGGTGGCTTTCTTT. Translation gives CASSLAGPVAFF.

This chain uses TRBV14 with TRBJ2-3, with TRBD1 as a possible D gene (5 bases). Per germline, CDR1 SGHDN and CDR2 FVKESK. The CDR3 spans 13 residues. Trimming pared 1 base from V and 4 bases from J, leaving 6 bases between. This chain's CDR3 is CASSQGGPDTQYF. The CDR3 DNA is TGTGCCAGCAGCCAAGGGGGCCCAGATACGCAGTATTTT.

The genes are TRBV5-4 and TRBJ1-1, with D hard to call. V was clipped by 7 bases and J by 1 base, with 14 bases between them. Germline V gene sequence: CDR1 SGHNT, CDR2 YYREEE (reference sequence). The CDR3 contains 14 residues. The CDR3, as DNA: TGTGCCAGCCAGTTAGGGAGGAGGAACACTGAAGCTTTCTTT. Residues: CASQLGRRNTEAFF.

V usage is TRBV29-1 and J usage is TRBJ1-1; no reliable D call. Germline assignment: CDR1 SQVTM and CDR2 ANQGSEA. The V gene lost 7 bases and the J gene lost 1 base, with 10 bases spanning the gap. The CDR3 totals 12 residues. The CDR3 loop reads CSAKATNTEAFF. CDR3 nucleotides: TGCAGCGCGAAGGCAACGAACACTGAAGCTTTCTTT.

The J gene is TRBJ2-7, the V gene TRBV9; 10 positions match TRBD2. The CDR3 runs to 15 residues. V shed 0 bases, J shed 6 bases, and the junction held 6 bases outside the gene matches. Germline CDR1 SGDLS, CDR2 YYNGEE. Here the CDR3 reads CASSVEGLAGAEQYF. For the CDR3, the DNA is TGTGCCAGCAGCGTAGAAGGGCTAGCGGGAGCCGAGCAGTACTTC.

V is TRBV20-1 and J is TRBJ2-5; D uncertain. CDR1 is DFQATT and CDR2 is SNEGSKA in the germline V gene (reference sequence). This CDR3 region has 11 residues. The V end was cut by 6 bases, the J end by 0 bases, with 5 bases between. The CDR3: CSAMNQETQYF. CDR3 coding DNA: TGCAGTGCGATGAACCAAGAGACCCAGTACTTC.

This clone came up a few times. The chain links TRBV18 to TRBJ2-2; D call uncertain. CDR3 length: 16 amino acids. Germline V gene data show CDR1 as KGHSH and CDR2 as LQKENI. Trimming took off 3 bases at V and 6 bases at J, with 17 bases between the two ends. The CDR3 DNA follows: TGTGCCAGCTCACCGTCCAGTACGGGCAAAGCCGGGGAGCTGTTTTTT. Its translation: CASSPSSTGKAGELFF.

J is TRBJ2-7 and V is TRBV11-2, with TRBD1 identical over 8 bases. Germline CDR1 reads SGHAT; CDR2 reads FQNNGV. Trimming at V came to 3 bases and at J to 2 bases, leaving 6 bases not matched to a gene. This CDR3 has 15 residues. Here the CDR3 reads CASSLGRGPPYEQYF. CDR3 in DNA: TGTGCCAGCAGCTTGGGCAGGGGGCCCCCCTACGAGCAGTACTTC.

This clone was picked up many times. V gene TRBV29-1 combines with J gene TRBJ2-1; tentatively, D is TRBD2 (6 bases). Germline V gives CDR1 SQVTM, CDR2 ANQGSEA. The CDR3 is 18 residues long. The CDR3 reads CRYRGETRGAPQDNEQFF. In nucleotides, the CDR3 is TGCAGGTACAGAGGAGAAACTCGCGGGGCACCTCAAGACAATGAGCAGTTCTTC.

CDR3 bases: TGTGCCAGCAGCTCACCGGGACTACGAAGCACAGATACGCAGTATTTT. Translated, it gives CASSSPGLRSTDTQYF. This chain joins TRBV5-4 and TRBJ2-3; 7 bases agree with TRBD2. CDR3 length: 16 amino acids. V dropped 3 bases and J dropped 0; count of bases not matched to a gene: 7. CDR1 and CDR2 (germline): SGHNT, YYREEE (reference sequence). Full variable domain (remainder filled in from reference TRBV5-4 and TRBJ2-3): ETGVTQSPTHLIKTRGQQVTLRCSSQSGHNTVSWYQQALGQGPQFIFQYYREEENGRGNFPPRFSGLQFPNYSSELNVNALELDDSALYLCASSSPGLRSTDTQYFGPGTRLTVL.

This clone was picked up many times. This chain joins TRBV2 and TRBJ2-7; maybe TRBD2 (5 bases). V shed 5 bases and J shed 2 bases, with 13 bases lying between them. Germline CDR1 SNHLY, CDR2 FYNNEI. The CDR3 has 14 residues. Here the CDR3 DNA reads TGTGCCAGCAGTCTGCGGGCTACGACCTACGAGCAGTACTTC. Its translation: CASSLRATTYEQYF.

Worth noting for this clone: One end of the junction varies from germline; a read error may be responsible. The V and J genes are TRBV2 and TRBJ1-4; the match to TRBD1 covers 7 bases. This CDR3 is 13 amino acids long. CDR1 and CDR2 from the germline V gene are SNHLY and FYNNEI. The CDR3 bases are TGTGCCAGCAGTGCCCGAGGACAGGCAGATACCCTTTTT. It is translated as CASSARGQADTLF.

This chain uses TRBV19 with TRBJ2-7; 9 positions agree with TRBD1. Germline CDR1 and CDR2: LNHDA and SQIVND (reference sequence). The CDR3 length is 15 residues. J was trimmed by 2 bases and V by 8 bases; bases with no gene match: 10. The CDR3 sequence: CASGMRTGVAYEQYF. The CDR3 DNA sequence: TGTGCCAGTGGGATGAGGACAGGGGTCGCCTACGAGCAGTACTTC.

The rearrangement uses TRBV29-1 and TRBJ2-3, with 9 bases fitting TRBD1. The V gene end was trimmed by 6 bases and the J gene end by 7 bases; junction bases not matched to a gene: 2. The CDR3 length is 11 residues. The germline CDR1 and CDR2 sequences are SQVTM and ANQGSEA. The chain's CDR3 is CSVDRGNTQYF. The CDR3 bases are TGCAGCGTGGACAGGGGTAATACGCAGTATTTT.

This clone was observed a few times. This chain links TRBV7-2 with TRBJ2-5; the D gene is possibly TRBD1 (6 bases). V gave up 2 bases and J gave up 5 bases, with 12 bases separating them. Germline-derived CDR1 and CDR2 are SGHTA and FQGNSA. The CDR3 is 14 residues long. CDR3 DNA sequence: TGTGCCAGCAGCTTAAGGGGGTTCGTGGAGACCCAGTACTTC. This translates into CASSLRGFVETQYF.

With regard to this clone: At the DNA level, this CDR3 is encoded by other sequences in the same sample as well. V and J are TRBV5-1 and TRBJ2-3; D remains ambiguous. The CDR3 runs to 13 residues. The V gene lost 0 bases and the J gene lost 3 bases, with 5 bases spanning the gap. In germline, CDR1 is SGHRS, CDR2 YFSETQ. The CDR3 here is CASSLGRTDTQYF. The CDR3 region has the DNA TGCGCCAGCAGCTTGGGGCGTACAGATACGCAGTATTTT. The entire variable domain, with the rest obtained from reference TRBV5-1 and TRBJ2-3, is as follows: KAGVTQTPRYLIKTRGQQVTLSCSPISGHRSVSWYQQTPGQGLQFLFEYFSETQRNKGNFPGRFSGRQFSNSRSEMNVSTLELGDSALYLCASSLGRTDTQYFGPGTRLTVL.

The chain couples TRBV6-5 to TRBJ1-2; D is unresolved. The V end lost 5 bases, the J end lost 4 bases, and 8 bases lay between the germline ends. This CDR3 region has 12 residues. Germline lookup yields CDR1 MNHEY and CDR2 SVGAGI. The CDR3 DNA reads TGTGCCAGCAGTGCAAACAGCTATGGCTACACCTTC. Amino acids: CASSANSYGYTF.

The chain links TRBV11-2 to TRBJ2-7; D is unclear. The V and J ends lost 5 bases and 4 bases respectively, with 12 bases between them. The CDR3 sequence is 13 residues long. Germline CDR1 is SGHAT and CDR2 is FQNNGV. The CDR3 protein is CASSMGSGYEQYF. As DNA, the CDR3 is TGTGCCAGCAGCATGGGTTCGGGTTACGAGCAGTACTTC.

The CDR3 reads CSVRTSGSRIYNEQFF. CDR3 DNA: TGCAGCGTGAGGACTAGCGGGAGCCGGATCTACAATGAGCAGTTCTTC. The V call is TRBV29-1, the J call TRBJ2-1; TRBD2 aligns across 13 bases. This CDR3 has 16 residues. V was clipped by 6 bases and J by 3 bases; unmatched bases: 8. CDR1 SQVTM and CDR2 ANQGSEA come from the germline V gene.

The chain links TRBV10-2 to TRBJ2-1; 7 bases map to TRBD2. The CDR3 contains 16 residues. The germline gives CDR1 WSHSY, CDR2 SAAADI. Losses at the gene ends were 0 bases for V and 0 bases for J; bases not matched to a gene: 2. CDR3 sequence (DNA): TGCGCCAGCAGTGAGTCGGGCGGGAGCTCCTACAATGAGCAGTTCTTC. As protein: CASSESGGSSYNEQFF.